The clone carrying this T cell receptor (beta chain) was detected only a few times. The data derive from a study of OX40 agonist ivuxolimab in advanced cancers. The V and J ends lost 0 bases and 2 bases respectively, with 18 bases between them. This CDR3 comprises 17 residues. Germline values: CDR1 SGHRS, CDR2 YFSETQ. Produced via immunoSEQ multiplex PCR; TCRdb's table is partial and in-frame only. The data contain around 53,000 clones, about four fifths of them seen just once; the ten biggest clones take up roughly 0.6%. The clonotype originates from an adult with an advanced solid tumor such as melanoma, head and neck, liver or kidney cancer. Sample: CD4+ or CD8+ T cells sorted from blood, taken in a trial of the OX40 agonist ivuxolimab. The chain has TRBV5-1 and TRBJ2-7, with a weak D call TRBD2 (5 bases). This chain's CDR3 is CASSLDPGNSAAYEQYF. CDR3 DNA sequence: TGCGCCAGCAGCTTGGACCCAGGAAATAGCGCAGCCTACGAGCAGTACTTC.